What follows describes a single T cell receptor beta chain. What it binds is unknown. The data originate from a study of T-cell reconstitution after alpha-beta-depleted transplantation in children. Study-level results: One year after transplant, T-cell counts and diversity came mostly from newly produced T cells.

The V end lost 5 bases, the J end lost 3 bases, and 11 bases lay between the germline ends. This CDR3 is 14 amino acids long. CDR1 is LNHDA and CDR2 is SQIVND in the germline V gene (reference sequence). Preparation of the TCRbeta library was carried out with unique molecular identifiers. TCRdb passed the PCR reads through MiXCR, listing each CDR3 protein once. The table has roughly 790,000 distinct CDR3 sequences, roughly 15% seen once. This chain uses TRBV19 with TRBJ2-1; D is perhaps TRBD1 (5 bases). The material was PBMCs, mostly from graft donor cells, obtained 360 days after TCRalphabeta/CD19-depleted stem cell transplant. This receptor was identified in a male patient aged 5 to 17 who had a stem cell transplant for acute lymphoblastic leukemia, so the T cells may come from the graft donor. The CDR3 loop is CASSAFDSYNEQFF. In DNA form, the CDR3 reads TGTGCCAGTAGTGCCTTTGACAGCTACAATGAGCAGTTCTTC.